The sequence of this TCR beta chain was determined in a study of CD39 and CD103 CD8 tumor-infiltrating T cells (dated by TCRdb to 2017 to 2018). As for the study more broadly: Repertoire comparisons were shown for an HPV-positive HNSCC, an HPV-negative HNSCC, an ovarian cancer and a melanoma patient. Repertoires of CD8 TIL subsets defined by CD103 and CD39 were compared with peripheral memory CD8 T cells by TCRbeta CDR3 deep sequencing.

For each subset, genomic DNA was extracted from roughly 10,000 to 100,000 sorted cells using the DNeasy Blood and Tissue Kit. The immunoSEQ service sequenced and mapped the TCRbeta V-J or V-D-J regions, with coverage above 9x for each sample. As for the authors' bioinformatics: Analysis was restricted to productive rearrangements exported from the immunoSEQ Analyzer platform, and clonality was assessed using the 500 most abundant clones. The Morisita-Horn similarity index and the Jaccard index were used to quantify the overlap in repertoires between populations. Morisita-Horn similarity between CD8 T-cell subset TCR repertoires was measured in 6 or 7 cancer patients. In its TCRdb copy, this immuneACCESS table keeps in-frame sequences only and misses some clones. Where compared with another copy, unresolved V genes explain less than half of these, and the others have no known cause. The DNA was the basis for D and trimming; V, J and clone size are from that table. For this sample there are several thousand clones; 50% to 75% appear just once. The ten largest clones add up to around three fifths of the sample.

At the time samples were collected, the patients were not on therapy, although their prior treatments varied from chemotherapy, radiotherapy, surgery and immunotherapy to none at all. Thawed cells were enriched for T lymphocytes with a negative-selection kit, adding EpCAM beads for tumor-infiltrating lymphocytes. Memory CD8 T cells were sorted as CD8+CD4-CD45RA- cells irrespective of CCR7 expression. Peripheral blood mononuclear cells were obtained using a Ficoll-Paque PLUS gradient and were cryopreserved prior to analysis. Populations were sorted on a FACSAria II to more than 97% purity, and the cell pellets were frozen for TCR sequencing without being cultured. Based on the germline V gene, the CDR1 and CDR2 sequences are MGHRA and YSYEKL. The CDR3, cysteine through phenylalanine, is 13 amino acids long. Of the read, only the CDR3 DNA is kept; its 39 bases are in frame from base 1. Note on this clone: Its antigen has not been determined. No much larger clonotype is one base removed from it; base qualities were not supplied.

Study-level results and caveats: DP TIL clonotypes were rarely found in blood or uninvolved lymph node, whereas DN TIL clonotypes largely overlapped peripheral memory CD8 repertoires. DP CD8 TILs appeared more oligoclonal than DN and SP CD8 TILs and blood memory CD8 T cells, with top 30 clonotypes covering about 50-86%.

The rearrangement combines TRBV4-1 with TRBJ2-5; TRBD1 is possibly the D segment (6 matching bases). The DNA end favors TRBJ2-7, so the J call may be wrong. The source is a human donor with head and neck squamous cell carcinoma. The sequenced material came from CD8+ T cells sorted from blood. This sample's cell subset or site label indicates: total memory CD8 T cells (CD45RA-CCR7+/-) from blood or uninvolved lymph node. The DNA sequence is as follows: TGCGCCAGCAGCCAAGCACAGGGCTACGAGCAGTACTTC. Its protein reads: CASSQAQGYEQYF.